This TCR beta chain appears in the sequencing data of a study of chemoradiotherapy in HPV16-positive cancers. Germline V CDR1 and CDR2: SGHTA, FQGNSA. This CDR3 is built from 14 residues. Trimming cost V 5 bases and J 6 bases; bases outside gene matches: 5. Clones were read by immunoSEQ multiplex PCR, and TCRdb kept only the in-frame ones, dropping some. The data hold tens of thousands of clones, with roughly nine tenths observed a single time. Specimen: blood, collected from a patient who underwent chemoradiotherapy. The origin of this receptor is a human donor with HPV-associated anogenital cancer. The chain is built from TRBV7-2 and TRBJ2-3, with TRBD2 matching 10 bases. CDR3 loop: CASSPAGGMDTQYF. CDR3 bases: TGTGCCAGCAGCCCAGCGGGGGGGATGGATACGCAGTATTTT.